This T cell receptor beta chain was retrieved from a study of CD8 T cells in ankylosing spondylitis. Notes on the study in general: A motif of fewer than ten highly homologous TCR beta variants was seen as apparently characteristic of ankylosing spondylitis blood. Some motif variants had been reported before (in reactive arthritis synovial fluid and blood). The authors reported significant enrichment of disease-linked clones in matched ankylosing spondylitis synovial fluid.

In this sample, this clonotype turned up a few times. Antigen specificity is unknown. The TCR beta libraries were generated through quantitative 5'-RACE incorporating molecular barcodes. TCRdb redid the calling of the 5' RACE reads with MiXCR, one entry per CDR3 protein. The table records tens of thousands of distinct CDR3 sequences, around 7.4% of them present only once. CDR3 length: 17 amino acids. The germline V gene encodes CDR1 MDHEN and CDR2 SYDVKM. The V end was cut by 4 bases, the J end by 0 bases, with 13 bases between. The source is a female donor with ankylosing spondylitis or in good health (not recorded which). Sequenced input: blood, either unsorted or a sorted T cell fraction (not recorded which). V is TRBV28 and J is TRBJ2-6, with D perhaps matching TRBD1 or TRBD2 (5 bases each). CDR3 nucleotide sequence: TGTGCCAGCAGTTCACCGGGACCCCGCTCTGGGGCCAACGTCCTGACTTTC. Translating it yields CASSSPGPRSGANVLTF.